This TCR beta chain stems from a study of T cell changes during pregnancy in multiple sclerosis. Clones were read by immunoSEQ multiplex PCR, and TCRdb kept only the in-frame ones, dropping some. The data show approximately 130,000 clones, 90% to 98% seen once. Trimming at V came to 4 bases and at J to 0 bases, leaving 7 bases not matched to a gene. The CDR3 runs to 16 residues. Germline values: CDR1 SEHNR, CDR2 FQNEAQ (reference sequence). V is TRBV7-9 and J is TRBJ2-7, with 9 bases lining up with TRBD2. The sequence came from a female donor with multiple sclerosis, enrolled in a pregnancy study. This specimen was peripheral blood, taken after pregnancy. The CDR3 loop reads CASSSDSGSYSYEQYF. The CDR3, as DNA: TGTGCCAGCAGCTCAGATAGCGGGAGCTACTCCTACGAGCAGTACTTC.